This T cell receptor (beta chain) was identified during a study of T cells in tuberculosis. Study in general: Blood was taken before or within 7 days of anti-tuberculosis therapy.

Each clinical donor contributed on average around 100,000 T cells from unsorted cryopreserved PBMC. Some clones are missing from TCRdb's copy, which holds only in-frame ones; the method was immunoSEQ multiplex PCR. The sample records some 7,900 clones, roughly 94% being singletons. This CDR3 spans 14 amino acids. Germline CDR1 and CDR2: MNHEY and SVGAGI. The J segment lost 8 bases and the V segment lost 4 bases, leaving 6 bases of the junction unmatched. The clonotype was recovered from an adult with tuberculosis. Sequencing used PBMCs. The chain employs TRBV6-5 and TRBJ2-1; TRBD1 matches 9 bases. In DNA, the CDR3 is TGTGCCAGCAGTTTACAGGGGGCGCAGGATGAGCAGTTCTTC. Translation: CASSLQGAQDEQFF.